These 5 T cell receptor beta chains were all obtained from the same sample, sequenced in a study of blood T cell repertoires in COVID-19. TCRdb's copy holds only in-frame clones and misses some; the assay was immunoSEQ multiplex PCR. The table includes fewer than 450,000 clones, roughly 87% detected once. Sequencing was performed on PBMCs or T cells enriched from blood (not recorded which). The receptors shown here come from a middle-aged woman with acute COVID-19.

The chain uses TRBV18 and TRBJ2-1, with 11 bases lining up with TRBD1. Germline V lookup: CDR1 KGHSH, CDR2 LQKENI. The V and J ends lost 5 bases and 10 bases, in that order; junction bases with no gene match: 16. This CDR3 contains 17 residues. CDR3 nucleotides: TGTGCCAGCTCATTACAGGCACCCCGGACAGGGGGCATGGAGCAGTTCTTC. Protein sequence: CASSLQAPRTGGMEQFF. The full variable domain, completed using reference TRBV18 and TRBJ2-1, is NAGVMQNPRHLVRRRGQEARLRCSPMKGHSHVYWYRQLPEEGLKFMVYLQKENIIDESGMPKERFSAEFPKEGPSILRIQQVVRGDSAAYFCASSLQAPRTGGMEQFFGPGTRLTVL.

This rearrangement joins TRBV18 to TRBJ1-4; no firm D call. Between the trimmed V and J ends, which lost 5 bases and 6 bases, there was a span of 13 bases. The CDR3 covers 14 residues. CDR1 is KGHSH and CDR2 is LQKENI in the germline V gene. CDR3 bases: TGTGCCAGCTCATCTTCCCTGGCTGATGAAAAACTGTTTTTT. The encoded protein is CASSSSLADEKLFF.

V and J are TRBV10-3 and TRBJ1-1; D is unclear. The CDR3 totals 12 residues. V was trimmed by 10 bases and J by 1 base, leaving 10 bases between them. Germline CDR1 is ENHRY and CDR2 is SYGVKD. CDR3 residues: CASRRENTEAFF. CDR3 DNA sequence: TGTGCCAGCCGACGGGAGAACACTGAAGCTTTCTTT.

The CDR3 reads CASSFTGPNEKLFF. The CDR3 nucleotides are TGTGCCAGCAGCTTTACAGGGCCTAATGAAAAACTGTTTTTT. J is TRBJ1-4 and V is TRBV7-8; maybe TRBD1 (6 bases). CDR1 SGHVS and CDR2 FQNEAQ come from the germline V gene. The germline V and J ends were trimmed by 3 bases and 3 bases, with 8 bases remaining between them. The CDR3 sequence is 14 residues long.

There are a few counts of this clone. This chain joins TRBV19 and TRBJ2-2; perhaps TRBD2 as D (5 bases). The germline V gene has CDR1 LNHDA and CDR2 SQIVND (reference sequence). With 2 bases removed from V and 4 bases from J, the gap between germline ends came to 14 bases. This CDR3 spans 16 amino acids. The CDR3 loop is CASSILPPAGTGELFF. The CDR3 nucleotides read TGTGCCAGTAGTATATTGCCCCCCGCGGGCACCGGGGAGCTGTTTTTT.